The T cell receptor beta chain described here comes from a study of OX40 agonist ivuxolimab in advanced cancers. On the study more broadly: In this cohort, patients received ivuxolimab, an agonistic anti-OX40 (CD134) antibody. Whole-study results and caveats: Circulating CD4+ and CD8+ T cells showed clonal expansion by week 6 at 0.1 to 3.0 mg/kg. Researchers did not establish what antigens the expanded peripheral T cells target. Researchers report that CD8+ T cells had, on average, more expanded clones than CD4+.

In germline, CDR1 is MDHEN, CDR2 SYDVKM. Losses at the gene ends were 5 bases for V and 9 bases for J; bases not matched to a gene: 12. CDR3 length: 16 amino acids. Measured with immunoSEQ multiplex PCR; TCRdb has only the in-frame clones, and not every one. The table shows 55,000 to 70,000 clones, with 80% to 90% occurring only once. Remarks on this clone: What it binds is not known.

This receptor was identified in an adult with an advanced solid tumor such as melanoma, head and neck, liver or kidney cancer. The sample here was CD4+ or CD8+ T cells sorted from blood, taken in a trial of the OX40 agonist ivuxolimab. The chain recombines TRBV28 with TRBJ2-1; TRBD2 matches at 11 bases. CDR3 nucleotides: TGTGCCAGCAGTCCGGCCTCACTAGCGGGAGTGGGTGAGCAGTTCTTC. Amino acids: CASSPASLAGVGEQFF.